This T cell receptor beta chain appears in the sequencing data of a study of shared clonotypes between healthy human individuals. Assay: immunoSEQ multiplex PCR; the TCRdb copy retains only in-frame clones and omits some. The sample consists of approximately 1.4 million clones, 95% to 99% of them appearing once. The CDR3 consists of 16 residues. Germline values: CDR1 KGHSH, CDR2 LQKENI. The J segment lost 2 bases and the V segment lost 0 bases, leaving 2 bases of the junction unmatched. This TCR derives from a man aged 30 to 39 in good health. The rearrangement links TRBV18 to TRBJ2-5, with 11 positions matching TRBD2. Source material: naive CD4+ T cells sorted from blood. Subset reported: CD45RA+ positively selected. Written as DNA, the CDR3 is TGTGCCAGCTCACCACCCTGGACTAGCGGGCAAGAGACCCAGTACTTC. Residues: CASSPPWTSGQETQYF.